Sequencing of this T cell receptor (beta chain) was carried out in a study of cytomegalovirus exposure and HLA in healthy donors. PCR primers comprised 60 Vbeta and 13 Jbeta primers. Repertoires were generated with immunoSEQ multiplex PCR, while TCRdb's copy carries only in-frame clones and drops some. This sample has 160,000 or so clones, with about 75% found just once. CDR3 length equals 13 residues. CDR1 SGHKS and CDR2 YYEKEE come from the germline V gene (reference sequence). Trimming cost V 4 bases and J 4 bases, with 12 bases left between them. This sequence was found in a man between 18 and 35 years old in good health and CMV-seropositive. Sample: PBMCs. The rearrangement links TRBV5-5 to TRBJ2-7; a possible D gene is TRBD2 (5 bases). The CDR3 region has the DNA TGTGCCAGCAGCCTTCGGACTTTTTACGAGCAGTACGTC. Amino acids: CASSLRTFYEQYV.